This is a list of T cell receptor beta chains from one sample in a study of identical twins. TCRdb re-called the 5' RACE reads with MiXCR, one entry per CDR3 protein. The sample lists roughly 770,000 distinct CDR3 sequences; roughly 18% were seen once. These data were also filed under a second study, of T cells expressing NK-cell markers.

Sequencing used PBMCs. These TCRs come from a young woman in good health. Each CDR3 is given with its conserved first and last residue. The order of the fields is clone size, CDR3 length, D gene, V gene, J gene, CDR3 protein, CDR3 DNA. The D gene is left open where the match is weak. Size is omitted from some rows. Given values are once, few, many or a class for expanded clones.

.,15,TRBD2,TRBV30,TRBJ2-5,CAWSVPAGVRETQYF,TGTGCCTGGAGTGTACCAGCGGGAGTCCGGGAGACCCAGTACTTC
.,15,TRBD1,TRBV9,TRBJ1-4,CASSVAGTDNEKLFF,TGTGCCAGCAGCGTAGCTGGGACAGATAATGAAAAACTGTTTTTT
few,15,.,TRBV12-3/TRBV12-4,TRBJ2-7,CASSSRATPPTPQYF,TGTGCCAGCAGTTCCCGGGCCACACCCCCGACCCCACAGTACTTC
.,13,.,TRBV27,TRBJ2-7,CASSFQAAYEQYF,TGTGCCAGCAGTTTTCAGGCAGCCTACGAGCAGTACTTC
few,16,TRBD2,TRBV4-1,TRBJ2-1,CASSQGLAGGKNEQFF,TGCGCCAGCAGCCAAGGACTAGCGGGAGGCAAAAATGAGCAGTTCTTC
.,13,.,TRBV6-1,TRBJ1-5,CASAEGYNQPQHF,TGTGCCAGCGCGGAGGGTTACAATCAGCCCCAGCATTTT
few,15,.,TRBV4-3,TRBJ2-1,CASSQVGSRDNEQFF,TGCGCCAGCAGCCAAGTCGGTTCGAGGGACAATGAGCAGTTCTTC
.,14,.,TRBV7-7,TRBJ2-2,CASSLGRPTGELFF,TGTGCTAGCAGCTTAGGCAGGCCCACCGGGGAGCTGTTTTTT
many,14,.,TRBV20-1,TRBJ2-7,CSAPRGANPYEQYF,TGCAGTGCCCCGAGAGGGGCAAACCCCTACGAGCAGTACTTC
few,13,.,TRBV20-1,TRBJ2-1,CSALPRATTEQFF,TGCAGTGCCCTTCCCAGGGCCACCACTGAGCAGTTCTTC
.,14,.,TRBV7-8,TRBJ2-1,CASSLLVRGNEQFF,TGTGCCAGCAGCTTACTAGTCAGGGGCAATGAGCAGTTCTTC
few,15,TRBD2,TRBV20-1,TRBJ2-1,CSARPISSGRHEQFF,TGCAGTGCTAGGCCGATCTCTAGCGGGAGACATGAGCAGTTCTTC
.,15,.,TRBV5-1,TRBJ2-5,CASSPGLTGAETQYF,TGCGCCAGCAGCCCGGGACTAACGGGGGCAGAGACCCAGTACTTC
many,16,TRBD2,TRBV5-1,TRBJ2-5,CASSLATSGGQETQYF,TGCGCCAGCAGCTTGGCGACTAGCGGGGGGCAAGAGACCCAGTACTTC
few,14,.,TRBV5-6,TRBJ2-7,CASRGRHYAYEQYF,TGTGCCAGCAGGGGCCGACACTACGCCTACGAGCAGTACTTC
few,15,.,TRBV20-1,TRBJ2-2,CSASRGAMNTGELFF,TGCAGTGCTAGTAGAGGCGCAATGAACACCGGGGAGCTGTTTTTT
.,15,.,TRBV6-1,TRBJ1-2,CASTLDRDGNYGYTF,TGTGCCAGCACCCTGGATCGGGACGGGAACTATGGCTACACCTTC
.,14,.,TRBV4-2,TRBJ2-1,CASSREPQTREQFF,TGTGCCAGCAGCCGAGAACCTCAGACCAGGGAGCAGTTCTTC
.,16,TRBD2,TRBV7-7,TRBJ2-1,CASSLGTSGEVNEQFF,TGTGCTAGCAGCCTAGGGACTAGCGGGGAAGTAAATGAGCAGTTCTTC
.,13,.,TRBV30,TRBJ2-7,CAWEDGEIYEQYF,TGTGCCTGGGAGGACGGGGAGATCTACGAGCAGTACTTC
few,14,.,TRBV20-1,TRBJ1-1,CSARGGSLNTEAFF,TGCAGTGCTAGAGGAGGGTCGCTGAACACTGAAGCTTTCTTT
few,18,TRBD2,TRBV10-3,TRBJ2-3,CAISEWLAGAEPTDTQYF,TGTGCCATCAGTGAGTGGCTAGCGGGGGCCGAACCCACAGATACGCAGTATTTT
.,13,.,TRBV15,TRBJ1-2,CATSPYRDYGYTF,TGTGCCACCAGCCCCTACAGGGACTATGGCTACACCTTC
.,14,.,TRBV7-9,TRBJ2-4,CASSPRAEENIQYF,TGTGCCAGCAGCCCGCGGGCAGAGGAAAACATTCAGTACTTC
.,15,TRBD2,TRBV6-1,TRBJ2-3,CASSPQLASGGPSDF,TGTGCCAGCAGTCCCCAGTTAGCGAGCGGGGGGCCCAGTGATTTT
.,13,.,TRBV2,TRBJ1-1,CASSEVEDTEAFF,TGTGCCAGCAGTGAGGTCGAGGACACTGAAGCTTTCTTT
.,15,.,TRBV11-2,TRBJ2-3,CASSFNGVLTDTQYF,TGTGCCAGCAGCTTCAACGGGGTACTAACAGATACGCAGTATTTT
.,16,TRBD2,TRBV5-1,TRBJ2-1,CASSLSASGSYNEQFF,TGCGCCAGCAGCCTCTCGGCTAGCGGTTCCTACAATGAGCAGTTCTTC
.,14,TRBD1,TRBV5-1,TRBJ1-1,CASKGQGGNTEAFF,TGCGCCAGCAAAGGACAGGGCGGGAACACTGAAGCTTTCTTT
.,15,.,TRBV30,TRBJ2-5,CAWSVAVRNPGTQYF,TGTGCCTGGAGTGTAGCGGTGCGTAACCCCGGGACCCAGTACTTC
few,17,.,TRBV7-9,TRBJ2-2,CASSSRGGTEDTGELFF,TGTGCCAGCAGTTCCCGAGGCGGGACAGAGGACACCGGGGAGCTGTTTTTT